This TCR beta chain was sequenced in a study of blood T cell repertoires in COVID-19. The protocol was immunoSEQ multiplex PCR, while the TCRdb copy is restricted to in-frame clones and leaves out a portion. Of roughly 260,000 clones in the sample, 85% to 90% were seen once. The sample consisted of peripheral blood. The clonotype originates from a middle-aged woman with acute or convalescent COVID-19.

The CDR3 region is CASSVWGGETQYF. The CDR3 nucleotides read TGTGCCAGCAGTGTTTGGGGGGGTGAGACCCAGTACTTC. The chain couples TRBV2 to TRBJ2-5; 7 bases fit TRBD2. The CDR3 spans 13 residues. Germline values: CDR1 SNHLY, CDR2 FYNNEI. Trimming took 4 bases from V and 5 from J; bases not matched to a gene: 4.